The next 27 T cell receptor beta chains were all read from a single sample in a study of post-analysis software for immune sequencing data. cDNA libraries of TCR beta carried unique molecular identifiers. TCRdb fed the PCR reads into MiXCR, producing one record per CDR3 protein. The sample includes about 500,000 distinct CDR3 sequences, less than 45% of them seen just once. Study-level points and caveats: The study found TRBV5-6, TRBV5-1 and TRBV20-1 among four to six TRBV segments more frequent in patients than controls.

Their specific antigens are unknown. Material for sequencing was blood. Every receptor here comes from a girl under 18 with multiple sclerosis.

This rearrangement joins TRBV28 to TRBJ2-1; 12 nucleotides line up with TRBD1. Trimming cost V 10 bases and J 10 bases; bases outside gene matches: 8. The CDR3 has 13 residues. Germline CDR1 and CDR2: MDHEN and SYDVKM. The DNA of the CDR3 is TGTGCCAAATCCGGGACAGGGGGCGGGGAGCAGTTCTTC. Its translation: CAKSGTGGGEQFF. Variable domain in full (rest from reference TRBV28 and TRBJ2-1): DVKVTQSSRYLVKRTGEKVFLECVQDMDHENMFWYRQDPGLGLRLIYFSYDVKMKEKGDIPEGYSVSREKKERFSLILESASTNQTSMYLCAKSGTGGGEQFFGPGTRLTVL.

The chain links TRBV6-6 to TRBJ1-5; D is unclear. CDR1 and CDR2 (germline): MNHNY, SVGAGI (reference sequence). The CDR3 sequence is 14 residues long. V lost 4 bases to trimming and J lost 7 bases, with 14 bases between them. CDR3 loop: CASSSRVESQPQHF. Written as DNA, the CDR3 is TGTGCCAGCAGTTCCCGGGTAGAGAGCCAGCCCCAGCATTTT.

The genes are TRBV28 and TRBJ1-5; perhaps TRBD1 as D (5 bases). The germline gives CDR1 MDHEN, CDR2 SYDVKM. The CDR3 length is 16 residues. The V and J ends lost 5 bases and 4 bases respectively, with 18 bases between them. The CDR3 bases are TGTGCCAGCAGTCTAGGGGCCGGGACCAAGAATCAGCCCCAGCATTTT. Amino acid sequence: CASSLGAGTKNQPQHF.

J is TRBJ2-7 and V is TRBV29-1, with D maybe TRBD1 (6 bases). Trimming took 3 bases from V and 2 from J, leaving 20 bases between them. Germline V CDR1 and CDR2: SQVTM, ANQGSEA. CDR3 length equals 16 residues. The CDR3 protein is CSVDDRSTGRTYEQYF. In nucleotides, the CDR3 is TGCAGCGTTGATGATCGCTCGACAGGTCGGACCTACGAGCAGTACTTC.

This clonotype was found a few times. The gene calls are TRBV5-1 and TRBJ2-7, with TRBD2 identical over 10 bases. The V gene end was trimmed by 2 bases and the J gene end by 0 bases; junction bases not matched to a gene: 2. Germline V lookup: CDR1 SGHRS, CDR2 YFSETQ. This CDR3 spans 15 amino acids. This CDR3 is CASSFASGSSYEQYF. The DNA for the CDR3 is TGCGCCAGCAGCTTCGCTAGCGGGAGCTCCTACGAGCAGTACTTC.

In its sample, this clonotype was seen a few times. This chain joins TRBV29-1 and TRBJ2-1, with 9 bases fitting TRBD2. The germline V gene has CDR1 SQVTM and CDR2 ANQGSEA. V lost 3 bases and J lost 7; bases outside the gene matches: 4. The CDR3 extends over 13 amino acids. Written as DNA, the CDR3 is TGCAGCGTTGAGGGACTAGCAGGGAATGAGCAGTTCTTC. Protein sequence: CSVEGLAGNEQFF.

The rearrangement links TRBV20-1 to TRBJ2-3; 7 positions match TRBD2. In germline, CDR1 is DFQATT, CDR2 SNEGSKA (reference sequence). The CDR3 consists of 15 residues. Trimming took 3 bases from V and 6 from J; bases not matched to a gene: 12. DNA of the CDR3: TGCAGTGCTAGGTGGCCGGGAGGAGGAGGGGATACGCAGTATTTT. Its protein product is CSARWPGGGGDTQYF.

This clonotype appeared a few times. V usage is TRBV29-1 and J usage is TRBJ2-5; 8 nucleotides line up with TRBD1. This CDR3 has 15 amino acids. Germline V lookup: CDR1 SQVTM, CDR2 ANQGSEA. The V gene end was trimmed by 3 bases and the J gene end by 1 base; junction bases not matched to a gene: 7. This chain's CDR3 is CSVDLPDRVQETQYF. As DNA, the CDR3 is TGCAGCGTTGATCTCCCGGACAGGGTCCAAGAGACCCAGTACTTC.

On this clonotype: One end of the junction varies from germline; a read error may be responsible. The V call is TRBV4-1, the J call TRBJ2-7, with TRBD1 identical over 7 bases. Per germline, CDR1 MGHRA and CDR2 YSYEKL. There are 15 residues in the CDR3. In DNA form, the CDR3 reads TGCGCCAGCAGCCCCGCCGGGGACAGCTACTACGAACAGTACTTC. This sequence encodes CASSPAGDSYYEQYF.

This chain joins TRBV27 and TRBJ2-3; D possibly corresponds to TRBD2 (6 bases). The CDR3 is 15 amino acids. Trimming shortened V by 5 bases and J by 4 bases, and 16 bases separated the two germline ends. Germline CDR1 is MNHEY and CDR2 is SMNVEV (reference sequence). CDR3 protein: CASSGDGGRSDTQYF. In DNA, the CDR3 is TGTGCCAGCAGTGGAGACGGTGGGAGGTCAGATACGCAGTATTTT.

V usage is TRBV10-3 and J usage is TRBJ1-2; TRBD1 matches at 7 bases. The J segment lost 4 bases and the V segment lost 6 bases, leaving 2 bases of the junction unmatched. Germline V gene sequence: CDR1 ENHRY, CDR2 SYGVKD. The CDR3 is 12 residues long. The chain's CDR3 is CAIRDRAYGYTF. The CDR3 DNA reads as TGTGCCATCAGAGACAGGGCCTATGGCTACACCTTC.

The chain couples TRBV5-1 to TRBJ2-1, with 9 bases matching TRBD2. The germline V gene encodes CDR1 SGHRS and CDR2 YFSETQ. The V segment lost 9 bases and the J segment 2 bases; nucleotides outside the gene matches: 9. This CDR3 comprises 15 residues. The CDR3 loop is CANRLAGVAYNEQFF. The CDR3 DNA is TGCGCCAACAGGTTAGCGGGAGTTGCCTACAATGAGCAGTTCTTC. The full variable domain, its missing parts supplied by reference TRBV5-1 and TRBJ2-1, is KAGVTQTPRYLIKTRGQQVTLSCSPISGHRSVSWYQQTPGQGLQFLFEYFSETQRNKGNFPGRFSGRQFSNSRSEMNVSTLELGDSALYLCANRLAGVAYNEQFFGPGTRLTVL.

This clonotype was recorded a few times. The chain carries TRBV20-1 and TRBJ2-7; 12 bases fit TRBD2. V was pared by 7 bases and J by 5 bases, with 9 bases of the junction left unmatched. Germline V gene data show CDR1 as DFQATT and CDR2 as SNEGSKA (reference sequence). This CDR3 is 14 amino acids long. Written as DNA, the CDR3 is TGCAGTGGGGGACTAGCGGGCCTCAGCGACGAGCAGTACTTC. Translated: CSGGLAGLSDEQYF.

This clonotype occurred a few times. This rearrangement joins TRBV11-2 to TRBJ1-4, with TRBD1 matching over 8 bases. The CDR3 extends over 17 amino acids. The germline V gene has CDR1 SGHAT and CDR2 FQNNGV. J gave up 4 bases and V 6 bases, and 13 bases lay outside the gene matches. For the CDR3, the DNA is TGTGCCAGCAGTTCTGGGTCTGGGACAGGCTATAATGAAAAACTGTTTTTT. Translating it yields CASSSGSGTGYNEKLFF.

The rearrangement links TRBV5-1 to TRBJ1-2; TRBD1 agrees at 9 bases. Looked up from germline, CDR1 is SGHRS and CDR2 is YFSETQ. J lost 0 bases, V lost 0 bases, and 6 bases had no gene match. This CDR3 is 17 amino acids long. Written as DNA, the CDR3 is TGCGCCAGCAGCTTGGAGTCGGGACAGGGACCTAACTATGGCTACACCTTC. Its protein is CASSLESGQGPNYGYTF.

This clonotype was counted between two and nine times. The V and J genes are TRBV5-1 and TRBJ2-7, with 8 bases fitting TRBD2. Germline CDR1 is SGHRS and CDR2 is YFSETQ. This CDR3 region has 14 residues. The V segment lost 4 bases and the J segment 3 bases; nucleotides outside the gene matches: 6. The CDR3 region has the DNA TGCGCCAGCAGCCAAGGAGCGGGAGACTACGAGCAGTACTTC. Translating gives CASSQGAGDYEQYF.

CDR3 nucleotide sequence: TGTGCCAGCAGCCAAGCGTATCGGCAGGGCAACACTGAAGCTTTCTTT. It encodes CASSQAYRQGNTEAFF. The chain uses TRBV4-2 and TRBJ1-1; a possible D gene is TRBD1 (5 bases). V was pared by 1 base and J by 2 bases, with 14 bases between. Germline V gene sequence: CDR1 LGHNA, CDR2 YNFKEQ. The CDR3 sequence is 16 residues long.

There are a few counts of this clonotype. The rearrangement joins TRBV5-1 to TRBJ2-7; no definite D call. Germline V CDR1 and CDR2: SGHRS, YFSETQ. V gave up 4 bases and J gave up 4 bases, with 15 bases separating them. This CDR3 spans 14 amino acids. CDR3 nucleotides: TGCGCCAGCAGCCGCGGACGGAATTCTTACGAGCAGTACTTC. This translates into CASSRGRNSYEQYF.

The table lists this clonotype with a count of one. This chain uses TRBV7-8 with TRBJ1-5; a weak D match, TRBD1 (5 bases). The germline V gene has CDR1 SGHVS and CDR2 FQNEAQ. Trimming left V 5 bases short and J 5 bases short, with 22 bases between. The CDR3 consists of 17 residues. The chain's CDR3 is CASSLTGQGERDQPQHF. CDR3 coding DNA: TGTGCCAGCAGCCTAACTGGCCAGGGTGAAAGGGATCAGCCCCAGCATTTT.

This clonotype was seen only a few times. The chain couples TRBV15 to TRBJ2-3; 7 bases line up with TRBD2. The CDR3 loop spans 17 amino acids. Trimming removed 0 bases from V and 5 bases from J; junction bases left unmatched: 11. CDR1 and CDR2 from the germline V gene are LNHNV and YYDKDF (reference sequence). The DNA for the CDR3 is TGTGCCACCAGCAGAGATTACCCCACGCGGGAGAAAGATACGCAGTATTTT. It is translated as CATSRDYPTREKDTQYF.

V is TRBV5-1 and J is TRBJ2-7; 9 positions match TRBD1. Germline lookup yields CDR1 SGHRS and CDR2 YFSETQ. The CDR3 totals 14 residues. After removal of 6 bases from V and 6 bases from J, the junction contained 10 bases not matched to a gene. The CDR3 loop is CASTGGQGSGEQYF. CDR3 sequence (DNA): TGCGCCAGCACCGGGGGACAGGGCTCCGGCGAGCAGTACTTC.

The rearrangement links TRBV20-1 to TRBJ2-5, with 8 bases that match TRBD1. CDR3 length: 14 amino acids. Germline V gives CDR1 DFQATT, CDR2 SNEGSKA (reference sequence). V lost 4 bases, J lost 2 bases, and 6 bases stayed unmatched. The CDR3 coding sequence is TGCAGTGCTAACGACAGGGGCCAACAAGAGACCCAGTACTTC. It codes for CSANDRGQQETQYF.

J is TRBJ2-7 and V is TRBV7-3, with 9 bases aligning to TRBD1. This CDR3 has 14 residues. Trimming removed 5 bases from V and 1 base from J; junction bases left unmatched: 3. CDR1 is SGHTA and CDR2 is FQGTGA in the germline V gene. CDR3 residues: CASSRDRESYEQYF. The CDR3, as DNA: TGTGCCAGCAGCCGGGACAGGGAATCCTACGAGCAGTACTTC.

V is TRBV3-1 and J is TRBJ2-1; D is perhaps TRBD2 (7 bases). CDR1 is LGHDT and CDR2 is YNNKEL in the germline V gene (reference sequence). This CDR3 comprises 14 residues. Trimming took off 8 bases at V and 10 bases at J, with 21 bases between the two ends. The CDR3 region has the DNA TGTGCCAGCTGGCGGGGGACGGACAGCAACGAGCAGTTCTTC. Encoded protein: CASWRGTDSNEQFF.

The table lists this clonotype with a few counts. The chain links TRBV14 to TRBJ1-1, with 7 bases aligning to TRBD1. The V and J ends lost 0 bases and 1 base, in that order; junction bases with no gene match: 11. The CDR3 covers 18 residues. Germline values: CDR1 SGHDN, CDR2 FVKESK. The CDR3 nucleotides read TGTGCCAGCAGCCAAGAATTCAAGCGGACAGGACGGAACACTGAAGCTTTCTTT. Translated: CASSQEFKRTGRNTEAFF.

This clonotype was found a few times. This sequence joins TRBV7-2 and TRBJ2-7; 9 bases are shared with TRBD1. The J call is uncertain, as TRBJ2-5 better fits the DNA end. This CDR3 has 14 amino acids. Germline V CDR1 and CDR2: SGHTA, FQGNSA. Here the CDR3 DNA reads TGTGCCAGCAGCCCCGGGACAGGGAGCGCGACCCAGTACTTC. As protein: CASSPGTGSATQYF.

The gene calls are TRBV20-1 and TRBJ2-1, with no clear D. V lost 3 bases and J 0 bases, leaving 6 bases between the germline ends. CDR3 length: 13 amino acids. In germline, CDR1 is DFQATT, CDR2 SNEGSKA (reference sequence). The DNA for the CDR3 is TGCAGTGCTAGGAGGCCCTCCTACAATGAGCAGTTCTTC. This encodes CSARRPSYNEQFF.